The 28 T cell receptor beta chains given below trace back to one sample, sequenced in a study of control samples from healthy donors and cancer patients. This table comes from immunoSEQ multiplex PCR, and its TCRdb copy is limited to in-frame clones, with some not included. The data contain 90,000 to 100,000 clones, 79% of them seen just once; the ten biggest clones take up about 10%. The sequenced sample was blood. These receptor sequences come from a woman aged 25-40 years in good health.

In its sample, this clone was seen once. This chain uses TRBV30 with TRBJ2-1, with D unresolved. The CDR3 runs 15 residues. V shed 4 bases and J shed 2 bases, with 15 bases lying between them. Germline loops: CDR1 GTSNPN, CDR2 SVGIG (reference sequence). The CDR3 protein is CAWKLQVTPYNEQFF. CDR3 nucleotides: TGTGCCTGGAAACTGCAAGTCACCCCCTACAATGAGCAGTTCTTC.

The chain links TRBV30 to TRBJ1-1; D is perhaps TRBD1 (5 bases). The CDR3 covers 16 residues. The germline CDR1 and CDR2 sequences are GTSNPN and SVGIG (reference sequence). The V gene lost 8 bases and the J gene lost 4 bases, with 26 bases spanning the gap. CDR3 region: CAATAGLNGGSTEAFF. In nucleotides, the CDR3 is TGTGCCGCAACCGCGGGACTAAATGGGGGGAGCACTGAAGCTTTCTTT.

The rearrangement joins TRBV5-1 to TRBJ2-1; 8 bases map to TRBD1. The CDR3 is 15 amino acids. The germline V gene has CDR1 SGHRS and CDR2 YFSETQ. The V segment lost 3 bases and the J segment 8 bases; nucleotides outside the gene matches: 10. The CDR3 loop is CASSSRTGFLDEQFF. The CDR3 coding sequence is TGCGCCAGCAGCTCGAGGACAGGGTTTCTCGATGAGCAGTTCTTC.

This clone was observed a handful of times. The CDR3 here is CASSPGGPVAYGYTF. The CDR3 DNA follows: TGTGCCAGTAGTCCGGGAGGGCCGGTGGCCTATGGCTACACCTTC. The chain recombines TRBV19 with TRBJ1-2; D unresolved. Trimming took 5 bases from V and 4 from J, leaving 17 bases between them. CDR1 LNHDA and CDR2 SQIVND come from the germline V gene (reference sequence). The CDR3 is 15 residues long. The entire variable domain, with the rest obtained from reference TRBV19 and TRBJ1-2, is as follows: DGGITQSPKYLFRKEGQNVTLSCEQNLNHDAMYWYRQDPGQGLRLIYYSQIVNDFQKGDIAEGYSVSREKKESFPLTVTSAQKNPTAFYLCASSPGGPVAYGYTFGSGTRLTVV.

The chain uses TRBV4-3 and TRBJ1-1, with D unclear. The CDR3 totals 20 residues. Germline V gene lookup returns CDR1 LGHNA and CDR2 YSLEER. Trimming took off 0 bases at V and 0 bases at J, with 23 bases between the two ends. The CDR3 loop is CASSQERLNSRRTMNTEAFF. The CDR3 DNA reads TGCGCCAGCAGCCAAGAACGGCTAAATAGTAGGCGAACTATGAACACTGAAGCTTTCTTT.

This sequence joins TRBV18 and TRBJ1-2, with 9 nucleotides matching TRBD1. J gave up 7 bases and V 1 base, and 10 bases lay outside the gene matches. Germline V gives CDR1 KGHSH, CDR2 LQKENI. The CDR3 sequence is 16 residues long. CDR3 DNA sequence: TGTGCCAGCTCACCACGGGATGCGCTGACAGGGGGTGGCTACACCTTC. Amino acid sequence: CASSPRDALTGGGYTF. Supplemented by reference TRBV18 and TRBJ1-2, the full variable domain reads NAGVMQNPRHLVRRRGQEARLRCSPMKGHSHVYWYRQLPEEGLKFMVYLQKENIIDESGMPKERFSAEFPKEGPSILRIQQVVRGDSAAYFCASSPRDALTGGGYTFGSGTRLTVV.

The chain couples TRBV23-1 to TRBJ2-1; D is unclear. TRBV23-1 is recorded as an ORF, its role being uncertain. V lost 1 base and J 0 bases, leaving 10 bases between the germline ends. This CDR3 has 16 residues. The CDR3 DNA sequence: TGCGCCAGCAGTCAATTCGGACGCAGCTCCTACAATGAGCAGTTCTTC. Its protein is CASSQFGRSSYNEQFF.

The chain has TRBV2 and TRBJ2-7, with a weak D call TRBD2 (6 bases). CDR1 is SNHLY and CDR2 is FYNNEI in the germline V gene. The CDR3 covers 14 residues. V was pared by 4 bases and J by 0 bases, with 10 bases between. The CDR3 reads CASSVGGDSYEQYF. The CDR3 DNA follows: TGTGCCAGCAGTGTGGGCGGGGACTCCTACGAGCAGTACTTC.

The rearrangement uses TRBV5-4 and TRBJ2-7, with a tentative D call TRBD1 (6 bases). The V end was cut by 4 bases, the J end by 0 bases, with 11 bases between. CDR3 length: 14 residues. The germline V gene encodes CDR1 SGHNT and CDR2 YYREEE (reference sequence). The CDR3 nucleotides read TGTGCCAGCAGCCCGGACAGCCACTCCTACGAGCAGTACTTC. Amino acids: CASSPDSHSYEQYF.

In DNA, the CDR3 is TGTGCCAGCAGCCCAGGACGCGTGTACACTGAAGCTTTCTTT. Its translation is CASSPGRVYTEAFF. The V and J genes are TRBV13 and TRBJ1-1, with D hard to call. CDR3 size: 14 residues. Trimming took off 5 bases at V and 3 bases at J, with 13 bases between the two ends. Germline CDR1 reads PRHDT; CDR2 reads FYEKMQ (reference sequence).

CDR3 nucleotides: TGTGCCAGCAGTTTAGCAGCCTATGGCTACACCTTC. Translation: CASSLAAYGYTF. This chain joins TRBV12-3 or TRBV12-4 and TRBJ1-2, with D unresolved. The CDR3 contains 12 residues. Trimming took 0 bases from V and 4 from J, leaving 3 bases between them.

J is TRBJ1-1 and V is TRBV18; 8 nucleotides align to TRBD1. The V segment lost 2 bases and the J segment 0 bases; nucleotides outside the gene matches: 5. This CDR3 region has 16 residues. CDR1 is KGHSH, CDR2 LQKENI, per germline. CDR3 region: CASSPSQGAVNTEAFF. The CDR3 coding sequence is TGTGCCAGCTCACCATCCCAGGGGGCTGTGAACACTGAAGCTTTCTTT.

The chain carries TRBV18 and TRBJ2-5; TRBD1 aligns across 8 bases. In germline, CDR1 is KGHSH, CDR2 LQKENI. The CDR3 runs 18 residues. V was pared by 1 base and J by 5 bases, with 15 bases of the junction left unmatched. The CDR3 sequence is CASSPRTGHDGHGETQYF. CDR3 coding DNA: TGTGCCAGCTCACCACGGACAGGGCATGATGGGCATGGTGAGACCCAGTACTTC.

This chain joins TRBV6-1 and TRBJ1-1; tentative D call: TRBD1 (6 bases). CDR3 length: 17 amino acids. Germline V gene lookup returns CDR1 MNHNS and CDR2 SASEGT. Trimming pared 4 bases from V and 0 bases from J, leaving 18 bases between. CDR3 in DNA: TGTGCCAGCAGTGCCCCACTCCCTGGGGGCATGAACACTGAAGCTTTCTTT. Translation gives CASSAPLPGGMNTEAFF.

The rearrangement links TRBV7-2 to TRBJ2-5; D remains ambiguous. Germline lookup yields CDR1 SGHTA and CDR2 FQGNSA. This CDR3 is built from 13 residues. V dropped 7 bases and J dropped 1 base, with 10 bases sitting between them. The CDR3 DNA sequence: TGTGCCAGCACCACCCGGGTCCAAGAGACCCAGTACTTC. It codes for CASTTRVQETQYF.

The chain is built from TRBV6-4 and TRBJ2-3; D assignment may be TRBD1 or TRBD2 (5 bases each). Per the germline V gene, CDR1 is MRHNA and CDR2 is SNTAGT. V was pared by 5 bases and J by 1 base, with 13 bases between. This CDR3 comprises 15 residues. The CDR3 DNA is TGTGCCAGCAGTTCAACCGGGACGGGCACAGATACGCAGTATTTT. It is translated as CASSSTGTGTDTQYF.

This chain links TRBV15 with TRBJ2-3; 8 bases match TRBD1. This CDR3 has 17 residues. J gave up 0 bases and V 5 bases, and 10 bases lay outside the gene matches. Per germline, CDR1 LNHNV and CDR2 YYDKDF (reference sequence). The chain's CDR3 is CATSRDRTPPSTDTQYF. CDR3 nucleotide sequence: TGTGCCACCAGCCGGGACAGGACCCCACCGAGCACAGATACGCAGTATTTT.

The rearrangement joins TRBV27 to TRBJ2-7; D is uncertain. This CDR3 comprises 13 residues. Germline values: CDR1 MNHEY, CDR2 SMNVEV (reference sequence). The V and J ends lost 6 bases and 4 bases respectively, with 13 bases between them. CDR3 loop: CASSRSWGYEQYF. The CDR3 DNA reads TGTGCCAGCAGCCGATCCTGGGGATACGAGCAGTACTTC.

This clone was seen a few times. The chain is built from TRBV29-1 and TRBJ1-2, with D maybe TRBD1 (5 bases). V gave up 6 bases and J gave up 4 bases, with 12 bases separating them. This CDR3 has 12 amino acids. Germline V gene sequence: CDR1 SQVTM, CDR2 ANQGSEA. DNA of the CDR3: TGCAGCGTCGGCCAGGGTAGCTATGGCTACACCTTC. Its translation is CSVGQGSYGYTF.

A remark on this clone: Mismatch with germline at one junction end may stem from a read error. The same CDR3 can be traced to other DNA sequences in this sample. The J gene is TRBJ1-1, the V gene TRBV2; 9 positions agree with TRBD1. From germline, CDR1 is SNHLY and CDR2 FYNNEI. The CDR3 has 18 residues. The CDR3 loop is CASRNTWTGDKRNPEAFF. DNA for the CDR3: TGTGCCAGCAGGAACACATGGACAGGGGACAAACGGAACCCTGAAGCTTTCTTT.

The V call is TRBV2, the J call TRBJ2-3, with TRBD2 matching 9 bases. Unmatched junction bases numbered 9, after V lost 2 bases and J lost 6 bases. CDR1 is SNHLY, CDR2 FYNNEI, per germline. This CDR3 is 16 amino acids long. The CDR3 DNA reads as TGTGCCAGCAGTGAAAGTTCGGGACTAGCTTCGGATACGCAGTATTTT. Its protein is CASSESSGLASDTQYF.

A remark on this clone: This sample includes further DNA sequences coding for the same CDR3. This chain joins TRBV19 and TRBJ1-1; D is ambiguous. This CDR3 has 13 amino acids. The V gene's germline CDR1 is LNHDA and CDR2 SQIVND (reference sequence). V was cut by 3 bases and J by 1 base, with 6 bases left in between. The chain's CDR3 is CASSMDRNTEAFF. DNA of the CDR3: TGTGCCAGTAGTATGGACCGGAACACTGAAGCTTTCTTT.

The chain recombines TRBV24-1 with TRBJ2-3; D call uncertain. Germline V gene lookup returns CDR1 KGHDR and CDR2 SFDVKD. The V end was cut by 9 bases, the J end by 1 base, with 7 bases between. CDR3 length equals 12 residues. CDR3 nucleotide sequence: TGTGCCACCGGCTGGGGCACAGATACGCAGTATTTT. Protein product: CATGWGTDTQYF.

This sequence joins TRBV24-1 and TRBJ2-3; D gene uncertain. The germline CDR1 and CDR2 sequences are KGHDR and SFDVKD. V was pared by 3 bases and J by 6 bases, with 9 bases between. The CDR3 has 13 amino acids. CDR3 nucleotide sequence: TGTGCCACCAGTGATCCCCGGCGGGATACGCAGTATTTT. It translates to CATSDPRRDTQYF.

This clone was seen only once. The chain couples TRBV7-8 to TRBJ2-7; 7 nucleotides align to TRBD2. The CDR3 sequence is 14 residues long. Trimming removed 5 bases from V and 0 bases from J; junction bases left unmatched: 4. Germline assignment: CDR1 SGHVS and CDR2 FQNEAQ. In DNA form, the CDR3 reads TGTGCCAGCAGCGCGCGGGGGAACTCCTACGAGCAGTACTTC. Translating it yields CASSARGNSYEQYF.

The V gene is TRBV6-5, the J gene TRBJ1-2; D perhaps matches TRBD1 (5 bases). CDR1 is MNHEY, CDR2 SVGAGI, per germline. This CDR3 has 13 residues. V dropped 10 bases and J dropped 4 bases, with 16 bases sitting between them. CDR3 sequence (DNA): TGTGCCACCAGATACGGAGGGGCCTATGGCTACACCTTC. Translated: CATRYGGAYGYTF.

About this clone: The junction departs from the called germline gene at one end, perhaps through a read error. The chain couples TRBV5-1 to TRBJ2-2; no reliable D call. The CDR3 has 12 residues. Germline assignment: CDR1 SGHRS and CDR2 YFSETQ. The CDR3 DNA reads TGCGCCAGCAGGTTGGGGACCGGGGAGCTGTTTTTT. Its translation: CASRLGTGELFF.

The J gene is TRBJ1-5, the V gene TRBV5-6, with TRBD1 matching over 7 bases. This CDR3 spans 17 amino acids. The germline CDR1 and CDR2 sequences are SGHDT and YYEEEE. V shed 0 bases and J 6 bases; nucleotides not matched to a gene: 12. CDR3 loop: CASSLGLRQGGFQPQHF. The DNA of the CDR3 is TGTGCCAGCAGCTTGGGGTTACGACAGGGTGGCTTTCAGCCCCAGCATTTT.